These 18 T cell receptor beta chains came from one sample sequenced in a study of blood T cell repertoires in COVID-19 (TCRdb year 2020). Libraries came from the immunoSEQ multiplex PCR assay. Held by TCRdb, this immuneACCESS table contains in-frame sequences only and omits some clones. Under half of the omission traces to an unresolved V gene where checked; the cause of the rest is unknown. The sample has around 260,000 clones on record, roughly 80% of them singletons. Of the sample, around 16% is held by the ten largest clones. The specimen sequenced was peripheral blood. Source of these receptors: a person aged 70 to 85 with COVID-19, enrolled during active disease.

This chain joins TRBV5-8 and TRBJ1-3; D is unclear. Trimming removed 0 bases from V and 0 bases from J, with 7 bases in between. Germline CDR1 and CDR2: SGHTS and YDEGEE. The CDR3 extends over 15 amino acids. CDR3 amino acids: CASSLGASSGNTIYF. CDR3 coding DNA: TGTGCCAGCAGCTTGGGGGCCAGCTCTGGAAACACCATATATTTT.

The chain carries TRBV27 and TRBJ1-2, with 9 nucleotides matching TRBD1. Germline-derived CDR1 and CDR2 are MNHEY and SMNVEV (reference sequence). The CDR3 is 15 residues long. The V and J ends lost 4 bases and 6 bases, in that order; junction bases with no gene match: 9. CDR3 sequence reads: CASSSSGTGWNGYTF. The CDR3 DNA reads TGTGCCAGCAGTTCCTCCGGGACAGGGTGGAATGGCTACACCTTC.

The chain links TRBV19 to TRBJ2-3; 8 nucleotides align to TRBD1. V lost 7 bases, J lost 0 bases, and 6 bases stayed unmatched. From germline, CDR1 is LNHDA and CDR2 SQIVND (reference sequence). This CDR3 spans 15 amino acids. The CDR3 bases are TGTGCCAGTACCTCCGGGACAGGTAGCACAGATACGCAGTATTTT. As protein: CASTSGTGSTDTQYF.

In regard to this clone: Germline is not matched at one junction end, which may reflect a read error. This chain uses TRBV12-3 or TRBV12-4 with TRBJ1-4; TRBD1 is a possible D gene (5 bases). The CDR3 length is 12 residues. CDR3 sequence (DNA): TGTGCCAGCAGTGGGGAGGGGACGGGGTCCGCTTTT. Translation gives CASSGEGTGSAF.

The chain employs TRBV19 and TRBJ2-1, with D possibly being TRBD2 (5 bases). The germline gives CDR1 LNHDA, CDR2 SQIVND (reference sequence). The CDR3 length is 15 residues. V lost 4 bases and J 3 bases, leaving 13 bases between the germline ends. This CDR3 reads CASSTRAVDYNEQFF. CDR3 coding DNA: TGTGCCAGTAGTACGAGGGCGGTGGACTACAATGAGCAGTTCTTC.

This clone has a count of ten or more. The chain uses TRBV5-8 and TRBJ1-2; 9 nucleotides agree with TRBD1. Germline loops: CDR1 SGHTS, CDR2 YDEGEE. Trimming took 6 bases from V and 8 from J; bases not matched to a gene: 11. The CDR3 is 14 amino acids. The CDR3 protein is CASTHRGTGTGYTF. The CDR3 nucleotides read TGTGCCAGCACCCACCGGGGGACAGGGACGGGCTACACCTTC.

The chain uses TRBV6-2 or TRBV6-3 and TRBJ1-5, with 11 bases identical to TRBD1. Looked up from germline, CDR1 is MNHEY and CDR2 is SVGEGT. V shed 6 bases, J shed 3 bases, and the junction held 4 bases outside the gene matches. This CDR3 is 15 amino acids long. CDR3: CASSPDRGPNQPQHF. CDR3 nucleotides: TGTGCCAGCAGCCCGGACAGGGGGCCCAATCAGCCCCAGCATTTT.

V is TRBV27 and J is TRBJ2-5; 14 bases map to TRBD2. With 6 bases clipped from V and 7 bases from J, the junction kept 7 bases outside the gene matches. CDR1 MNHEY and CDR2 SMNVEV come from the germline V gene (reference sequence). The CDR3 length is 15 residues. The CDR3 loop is CASRSGTSGGGTQYF. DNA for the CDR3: TGTGCCAGCAGGTCCGGGACTAGCGGGGGAGGGACCCAGTACTTC.

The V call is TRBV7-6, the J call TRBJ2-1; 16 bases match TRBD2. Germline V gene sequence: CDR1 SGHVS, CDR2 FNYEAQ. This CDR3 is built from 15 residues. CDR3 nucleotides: TGTGCTAGCGCTGGGACTAGCGGGGGGGCCAATGAGCAGTTCTTC. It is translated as CASAGTSGGANEQFF. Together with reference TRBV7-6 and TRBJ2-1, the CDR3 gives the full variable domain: GAGVSQSPRYKVTKRGQDVALRCDPISGHVSLYWYRQALGQGPEFLTYFNYEAQQDKSGLPNDRFSAERPEGSISTLTIQRTEQRDSAMYRCASAGTSGGANEQFFGPGTRLTVL.

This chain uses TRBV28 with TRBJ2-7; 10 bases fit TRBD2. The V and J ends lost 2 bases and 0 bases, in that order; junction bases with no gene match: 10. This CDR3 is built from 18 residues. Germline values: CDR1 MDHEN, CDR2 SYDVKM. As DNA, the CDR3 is TGTGCCAGCAGTTTAAATCCCCTGTCTAGCGGGAGCTCCTACGAGCAGTACTTC. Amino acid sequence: CASSLNPLSSGSSYEQYF.

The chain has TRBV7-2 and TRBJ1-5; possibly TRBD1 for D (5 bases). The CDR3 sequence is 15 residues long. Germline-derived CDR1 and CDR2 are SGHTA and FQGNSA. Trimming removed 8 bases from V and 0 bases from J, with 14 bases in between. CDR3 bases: TGTGCCAGCTCCAAGGAGGGGTTTAGCAATCAGCCCCAGCATTTT. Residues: CASSKEGFSNQPQHF.

CDR3 sequence: CATSATRQSTDTQYF. The CDR3, as DNA: TGTGCCACCAGTGCTACACGACAGTCCACAGATACGCAGTATTTT. J is TRBJ2-3 and V is TRBV24-1; D might be TRBD1 (5 bases). The germline CDR1 and CDR2 sequences are KGHDR and SFDVKD. Trimming took 5 bases from V and 2 from J, leaving 13 bases between them. The length of the CDR3 is 15 residues.

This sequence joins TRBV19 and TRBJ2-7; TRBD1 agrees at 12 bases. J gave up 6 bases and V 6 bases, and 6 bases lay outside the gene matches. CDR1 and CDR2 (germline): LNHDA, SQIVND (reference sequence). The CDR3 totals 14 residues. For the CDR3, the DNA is TGTGCCAGTAGGACCGGGACAGGGGGCCGCGAGCAGTACTTC. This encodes CASRTGTGGREQYF.

The CDR3 loop is CSVGGQGDQPQHF. CDR3 DNA sequence: TGCAGCGTTGGGGGACAGGGCGATCAGCCCCAGCATTTT. This sequence joins TRBV29-1 and TRBJ1-5; 9 nucleotides line up with TRBD1. Germline V gene sequence: CDR1 SQVTM, CDR2 ANQGSEA. The CDR3 is 13 residues long. Trimming at V came to 4 bases and at J to 5 bases, leaving 3 bases not matched to a gene.

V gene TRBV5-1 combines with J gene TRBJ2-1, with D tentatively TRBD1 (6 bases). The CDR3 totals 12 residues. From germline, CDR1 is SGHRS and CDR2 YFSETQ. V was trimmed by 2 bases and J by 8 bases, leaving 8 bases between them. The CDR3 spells CASSFPGDEQFF. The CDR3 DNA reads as TGCGCCAGCAGCTTCCCAGGGGATGAGCAGTTCTTC.

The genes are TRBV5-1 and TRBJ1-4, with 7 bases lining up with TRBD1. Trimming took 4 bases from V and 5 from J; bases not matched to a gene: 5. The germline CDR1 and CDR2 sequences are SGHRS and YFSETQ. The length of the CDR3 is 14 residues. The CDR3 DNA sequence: TGCGCCAGCAGCCTGCCGACAGGGAATGAAAAACTGTTTTTT. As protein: CASSLPTGNEKLFF.

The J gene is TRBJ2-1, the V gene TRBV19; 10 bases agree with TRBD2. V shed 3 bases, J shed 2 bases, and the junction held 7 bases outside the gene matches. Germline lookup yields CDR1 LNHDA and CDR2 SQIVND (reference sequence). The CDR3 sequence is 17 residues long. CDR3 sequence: CASSMRTGLAAYNEQFF. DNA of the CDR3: TGTGCCAGTAGTATGCGGACTGGACTAGCGGCCTACAATGAGCAGTTCTTC.

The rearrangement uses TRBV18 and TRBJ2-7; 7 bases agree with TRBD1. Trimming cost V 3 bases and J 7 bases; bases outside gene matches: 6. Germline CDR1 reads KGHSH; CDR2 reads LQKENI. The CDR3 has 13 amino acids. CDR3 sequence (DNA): TGTGCCAGCTCACCTGACAGGGTAGGAGAGCAGTACTTC. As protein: CASSPDRVGEQYF.